This TCR beta chain appears in the sequencing data of a study of blood T cell repertoires in COVID-19. Profiled with immunoSEQ multiplex PCR; TCRdb holds only in-frame clones, not every one. The repertoire holds about 12,000 clones, with 72% as singletons. The CDR3 covers 14 residues. The germline gives CDR1 MNHEY, CDR2 SVGAGI. Trimming stripped 7 bases from V and 2 bases from J, with 14 bases between. By sample share, this clone is large (0.1 to 1%). This clonotype was obtained from a man in his 60s with COVID-19, enrolled during active disease. The V gene is TRBV6-5, the J gene TRBJ1-1; no clear D. Sequenced material: peripheral blood. CDR3 DNA: TGTGCCAGCAAAACGGACTCGTTTAACACTGAAGCTTTCTTT. Its protein is CASKTDSFNTEAFF.